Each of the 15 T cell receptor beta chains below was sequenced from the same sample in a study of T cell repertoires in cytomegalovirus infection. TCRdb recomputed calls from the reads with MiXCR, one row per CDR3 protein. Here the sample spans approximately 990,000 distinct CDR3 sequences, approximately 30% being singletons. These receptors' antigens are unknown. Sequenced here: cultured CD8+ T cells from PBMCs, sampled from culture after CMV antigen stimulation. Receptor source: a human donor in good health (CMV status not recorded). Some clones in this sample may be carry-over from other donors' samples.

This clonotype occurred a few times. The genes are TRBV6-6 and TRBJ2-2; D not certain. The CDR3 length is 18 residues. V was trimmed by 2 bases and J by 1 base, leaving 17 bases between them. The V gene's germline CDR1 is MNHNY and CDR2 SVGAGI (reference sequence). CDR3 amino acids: CASSYPRAETKNTGELFF. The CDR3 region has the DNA TGTGCCAGCAGTTACCCAAGGGCCGAGACCAAGAACACCGGGGAGCTGTTTTTT.

Here the CDR3 DNA reads TGTGCCTCCCAAGCGCGGGCTGCGTCTGGGGCCAACGTCCTGACTTTC. Translated: CASQARAASGANVLTF. The chain employs TRBV15 and TRBJ2-6, with a weak D call TRBD2 (5 bases). In germline, CDR1 is LNHNV, CDR2 YYDKDF (reference sequence). Trimming cost V 11 bases and J 1 base, with 18 bases left between them. The CDR3 consists of 16 residues.

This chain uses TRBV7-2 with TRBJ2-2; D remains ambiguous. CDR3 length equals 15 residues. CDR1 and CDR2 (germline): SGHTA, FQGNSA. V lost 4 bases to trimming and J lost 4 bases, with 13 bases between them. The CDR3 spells CASSYHYLGTGELFF. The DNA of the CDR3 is TGTGCCAGCAGCTATCACTATCTGGGCACCGGGGAGCTGTTTTTT.

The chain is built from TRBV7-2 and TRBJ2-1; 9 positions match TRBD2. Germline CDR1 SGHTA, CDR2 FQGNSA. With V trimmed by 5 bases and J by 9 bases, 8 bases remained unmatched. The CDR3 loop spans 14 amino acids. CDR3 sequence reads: CASSPLAGGREQFF. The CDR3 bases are TGTGCCAGCAGCCCGCTGGCGGGGGGGCGTGAGCAGTTCTTC.

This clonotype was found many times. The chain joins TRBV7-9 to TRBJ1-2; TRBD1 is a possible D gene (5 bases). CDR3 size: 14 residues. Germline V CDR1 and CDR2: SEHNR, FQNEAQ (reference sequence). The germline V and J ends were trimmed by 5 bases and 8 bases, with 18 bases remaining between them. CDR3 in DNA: TGTGCCAGCAGCGTCCCCGGCGAACAGGAGGGCTACACCTTC. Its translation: CASSVPGEQEGYTF. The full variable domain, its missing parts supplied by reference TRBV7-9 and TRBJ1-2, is DTGVSQNPRHKITKRGQNVTFRCDPISEHNRLYWYRQTLGQGPEFLTYFQNEAQLEKSRLLSDRFSAERPKGSFSTLEIQRTEQGDSAMYLCASSVPGEQEGYTFGSGTRLTVV.

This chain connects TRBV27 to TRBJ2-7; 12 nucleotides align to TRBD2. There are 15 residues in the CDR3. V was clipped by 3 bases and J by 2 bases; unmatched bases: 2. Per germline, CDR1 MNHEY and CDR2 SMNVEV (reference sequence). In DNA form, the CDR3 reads TGTGCCAGCAGTTTGACTAGCGGGGGAACCTACGAGCAGTACTTC. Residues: CASSLTSGGTYEQYF.

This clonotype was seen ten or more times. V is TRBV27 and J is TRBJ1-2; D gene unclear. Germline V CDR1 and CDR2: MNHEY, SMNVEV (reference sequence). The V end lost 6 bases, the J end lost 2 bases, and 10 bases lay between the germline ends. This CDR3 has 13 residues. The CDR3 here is CASSLGGNYGYTF. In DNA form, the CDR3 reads TGTGCCAGCAGCTTAGGTGGAAACTATGGCTACACCTTC.

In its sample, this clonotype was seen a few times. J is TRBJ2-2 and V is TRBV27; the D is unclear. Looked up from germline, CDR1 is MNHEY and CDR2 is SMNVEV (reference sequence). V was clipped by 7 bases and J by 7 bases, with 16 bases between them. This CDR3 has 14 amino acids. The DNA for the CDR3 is TGTGCCAGCACCCCTGGGTCCGGTGGCGGGGAGCTGTTTTTT. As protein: CASTPGSGGGELFF.

CDR3 DNA: TGTGCCAGCAGTGGGGTCCAGTCCTCCTACGAGCAGTACGTC. This codes for CASSGVQSSYEQYV. The chain carries TRBV2 and TRBJ2-7; D is uncertain. The length of the CDR3 is 14 residues. Trimming removed 4 bases from V and 0 bases from J, with 10 bases in between. CDR1 and CDR2 from the germline V gene are SNHLY and FYNNEI.

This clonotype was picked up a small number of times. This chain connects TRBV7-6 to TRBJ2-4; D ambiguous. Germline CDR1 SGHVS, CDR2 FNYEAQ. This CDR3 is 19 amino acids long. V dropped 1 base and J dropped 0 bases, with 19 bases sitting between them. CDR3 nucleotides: TGTGCCAGCAGCTTAGGGCCTGCAACCCAGCAAGTAGCCAAAAACATTCAGTACTTC. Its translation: CASSLGPATQQVAKNIQYF.

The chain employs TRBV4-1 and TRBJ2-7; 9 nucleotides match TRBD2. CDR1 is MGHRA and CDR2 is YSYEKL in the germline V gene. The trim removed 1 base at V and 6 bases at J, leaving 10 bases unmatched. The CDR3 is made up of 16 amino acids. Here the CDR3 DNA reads TGCGCCAGCAGCCAAGCGCCAGGGGCTAGCGGGGTCGAGCAGTACTTC. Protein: CASSQAPGASGVEQYF.

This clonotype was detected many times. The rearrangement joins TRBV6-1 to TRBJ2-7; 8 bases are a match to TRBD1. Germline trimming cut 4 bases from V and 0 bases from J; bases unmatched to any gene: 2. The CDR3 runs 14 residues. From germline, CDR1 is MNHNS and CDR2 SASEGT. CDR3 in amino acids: CASSVGTGSYEQYV. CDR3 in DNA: TGTGCCAGCAGTGTCGGGACAGGCTCCTACGAGCAGTACGTC.

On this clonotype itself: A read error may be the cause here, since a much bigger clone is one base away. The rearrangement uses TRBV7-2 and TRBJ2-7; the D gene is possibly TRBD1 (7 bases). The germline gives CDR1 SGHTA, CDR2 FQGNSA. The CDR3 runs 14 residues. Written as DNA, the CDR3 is TGTGCCGGCAGCTCAGGGGGGCTCCCCGACGAGCAGTACGTC. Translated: CAGSSGGLPDEQYV.

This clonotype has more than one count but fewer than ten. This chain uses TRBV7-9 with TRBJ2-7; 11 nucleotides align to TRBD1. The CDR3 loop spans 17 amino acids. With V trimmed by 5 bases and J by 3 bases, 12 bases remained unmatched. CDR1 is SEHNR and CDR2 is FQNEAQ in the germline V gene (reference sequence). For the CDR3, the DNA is TGTGCCAGCAGCCGAAGAGAGCCGGGACAGGGGGACTACGAGCAGTACTTC. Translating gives CASSRREPGQGDYEQYF.

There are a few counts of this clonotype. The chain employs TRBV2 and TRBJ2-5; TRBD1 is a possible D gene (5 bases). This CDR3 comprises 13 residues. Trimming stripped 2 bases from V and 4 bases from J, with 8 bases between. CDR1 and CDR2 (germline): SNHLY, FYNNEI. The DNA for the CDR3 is TGTGCCAGCAGTGAATACAGGCGAGAGACCCAGTACTTC. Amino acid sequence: CASSEYRRETQYF.